The rows below give T cell receptor beta chains drawn from one sample of a study of glioma-infiltrating T cells. TCRdb analysed the multiplex PCR reads with MiXCR anew, one entry per CDR3 protein. The table has about 130,000 distinct CDR3 sequences, around 25% seen once. Source material: glioma tissue, nonneoplastic brain tissue, or PBMCs (not recorded which). The receptors were sampled from a human donor with low-grade glioma or glioblastoma, undergoing nonglioma brain surgery, or in good health (not recorded which). The CDR3 runs from the conserved cysteine through the conserved F or W. A D gene is named only where the DNA matches it firmly. Only some rows state a clone size, as once, few, many or a class for expanded clones.

many | TRBJ2-3 | TRBV6-6 | - | TGTGCCAGCAGTTACGGGGTGCCAGATACGCAGTATTTT | CASSYGVPDTQYF
- | TRBJ1-1 | TRBV6-1 | - | TGTGCCAGCAGTTATTGGGAGAACACTGAAGCTTTCTTT | CASSYWENTEAFF
many | TRBJ1-5 | TRBV6-1 | - | TGTGCCAGCAGCCGATCCAACGGCAATCAGCCCCAGCATTTT | CASSRSNGNQPQHF
few | TRBJ2-3 | TRBV7-2 | TRBD2 | TGTGCCAGCAGCTTAGGGCTGGGAATGCGGGGGACCGTAGGCGATACGCAGTATTTT | CASSLGLGMRGTVGDTQYF
few | TRBJ1-5 | TRBV3-1 | - | TGTGCCAGCAACCCCCAGGACGTCGGATACGGCAATCAGCCCCAGCATTTT | CASNPQDVGYGNQPQHF
- | TRBJ1-2 | TRBV20-1 | - | TGCAGTGCTAACAGGGACTATGGCTACACCTTC | CSANRDYGYTF
many | TRBJ1-5 | TRBV20-1 | - | TGCAGTGCCCAAGGGTTTAATCAGCCCCAGCATTTT | CSAQGFNQPQHF
- | TRBJ1-5 | TRBV12-3/TRBV12-4 | - | TGTGCCAGCAGTGAGGGGCTCGGTCAGCCCCAGCATTTT | CASSEGLGQPQHF
many | TRBJ2-3 | TRBV6-1 | - | TGTGCCAGCAGGCAGCCGGGGAAGACAGATACGCAGTATTTT | CASRQPGKTDTQYF
- | TRBJ2-1 | TRBV7-2 | TRBD1 | TGTGCCAGCAGCCCGGGACAGGGGGCGCCGGGTGGCTCCTACAATGAGCAGTTCTTC | CASSPGQGAPGGSYNEQFF
many | TRBJ1-2 | TRBV15 | TRBD1 | TGTGCCACCAGCAGAGTTACAGGGGGACTCGGGGAAGGCTACACCTTC | CATSRVTGGLGEGYTF
many | TRBJ2-5 | TRBV7-7 | TRBD2 | TGTGCTAGCAGGAGAGCGGGGGGGCCTTTCGAGACCCAGTACTTC | CASRRAGGPFETQYF
many | TRBJ1-1 | TRBV28 | - | TGTGCCAGCAGTTTCCGGACAAGGCTGAACACTGAAGCTTTCTTT | CASSFRTRLNTEAFF
- | TRBJ2-5 | TRBV7-9 | - | TGTGCCAGCAGCTTAGTAGCAGGGTCAGAGACCCAGTACTTC | CASSLVAGSETQYF
- | TRBJ1-3 | TRBV20-1 | TRBD1 | TGCAGTGCTAACCCGACAGGGCTCGGGGACACCATATATTTT | CSANPTGLGDTIYF
many | TRBJ2-6 | TRBV20-1 | - | TGCAGTGCCCCTGGACAGTTCTCTGGGGCCAACGTCCTGACTTTC | CSAPGQFSGANVLTF
medium-sized | TRBJ1-1 | TRBV27 | - | TGTGCCACCTCCCGAGTAGGGGCTAACACTGAAGCTTTCTTT | CATSRVGANTEAFF
- | TRBJ2-3 | TRBV11-2 | - | TGTGCCAGCAGCTTAGATCGGATCACAGATACGCAGTATTTT | CASSLDRITDTQYF
many | TRBJ2-1 | TRBV6-6 | - | TGTGCCAGCAGTTACTCGGGTGGCAGGGCCGATGAGCAGTTCTTC | CASSYSGGRADEQFF
few | TRBJ2-3 | TRBV19 | TRBD2 | TGTGCCAGTAGGCCCAGCGGGGGCACAGATACGCAGTATTTT | CASRPSGGTDTQYF
few | TRBJ1-5 | TRBV12-3/TRBV12-4 | - | TGTGCCAGCAGTTCCGGAGATCGCGGCCCCCAGCATTTT | CASSSGDRGPQHF